This T cell receptor (beta chain) comes out of a study of shared clonotypes between healthy human individuals. Overall study: The study used three CD4 naive, three CD4 memory, two CD8 naive and one CD8 memory plate per donor.

The protocol was immunoSEQ multiplex PCR, while the TCRdb copy is restricted to in-frame clones and leaves out a portion. This repertoire shows 170,000 or so clones, 65% to 70% found once; its top ten account for more than 9%. The germline gives CDR1 MNHNY, CDR2 SVGAGI (reference sequence). CDR3 length equals 15 residues. With V trimmed by 4 bases and J by 6 bases, 4 bases remained unmatched. Points from the study as a whole: Sharing of clonotypes among donors was expected to vary with sequencing depth. Naive CD4 clonotypes were shared across a handful of donors at 4.5% to 6%.

Donors comprised healthy HIV-negative adults lacking recent acute infections or vaccinations. Of note for this clone: Its target is unknown.

Sample: memory CD4+ T cells sorted from blood. The subset was: CD45RA-negative fraction. This sequence was found in a man in his thirties or forties in good health. V usage is TRBV6-6 and J usage is TRBJ2-1, with 12 bases aligning to TRBD2. CDR3 region: CASSSTSGSINEQFF. The CDR3 DNA reads TGTGCCAGCAGTTCGACTAGCGGGAGTATCAATGAGCAGTTCTTC.